The 3 T cell receptor beta chains below come from one sample, sequenced in a study of blood T cell repertoires in COVID-19. Assay used: immunoSEQ multiplex PCR; TCRdb lists only in-frame clones, some missing. Found here are around 97,000 clones, roughly four fifths of them singletons; the top ten hold 8.5% to 12%. Sequencing was carried out using peripheral blood. Receptors originate from an older man with acute or convalescent COVID-19.

The CDR3 nucleotides are TGTGCCACCAGTGATTTTTCCGGGAGTTCTGGAGATACGCAGTATTTT. This codes for CATSDFSGSSGDTQYF. The rearrangement uses TRBV24-1 and TRBJ2-3, with D possibly being TRBD2 (6 bases). Germline CDR1 and CDR2: KGHDR and SFDVKD. The CDR3 contains 16 residues. V lost 1 base to trimming and J lost 5 bases, with 15 bases between them.

The DNA of the CDR3 is TGTGCCACCAGCAGAGGTCAACAGGGGAGCAATCAGCCCCAGCATTTT. Translating gives CATSRGQQGSNQPQHF. The gene calls are TRBV15 and TRBJ1-5; 7 bases map to TRBD1. This CDR3 is built from 16 residues. Looked up from germline, CDR1 is LNHNV and CDR2 is YYDKDF (reference sequence). Germline trimming cut 1 base from V and 1 base from J; bases unmatched to any gene: 4.

This chain uses TRBV6-5 with TRBJ2-7, with D perhaps TRBD1 (5 bases). The CDR3 runs 16 residues. From germline, CDR1 is MNHEY and CDR2 SVGAGI. The V and J ends lost 0 bases and 1 base respectively, with 13 bases between them. The CDR3 DNA reads as TGTGCCAGCAGTTACTCGAGTCAGGGTAGATCCTACGAGCAGTACTTC. Protein product: CASSYSSQGRSYEQYF.